These 21 T cell receptor beta chains share one sample of origin, sequenced in a study of OX40 agonist ivuxolimab in advanced cancers. Method: immunoSEQ multiplex PCR; TCRdb's copy keeps in-frame clones and lacks some. The top ten clones hold about 0.4% of a sample with 72,000 or so clones, 84% of them seen once. Sequenced here: CD4+ or CD8+ T cells sorted from blood, sampled in a trial of the OX40 agonist ivuxolimab. These receptors were obtained from an adult with an advanced solid tumor such as melanoma, head and neck, liver or kidney cancer.

This clone has only a few counts. The sample carries other DNA sequences with the same CDR3. The chain couples TRBV19 to TRBJ1-2; D unclear. V lost 6 bases, J lost 1 base, and 6 bases lay in between. Germline lookup yields CDR1 LNHDA and CDR2 SQIVND (reference sequence). The CDR3 covers 12 residues. This chain's CDR3 is CASRTGNYGYTF. DNA for the CDR3: TGTGCCAGTAGGACCGGTAACTATGGCTACACCTTC.

The chain couples TRBV7-8 to TRBJ2-7, with D unresolved. This CDR3 has 12 residues. The V and J ends lost 1 base and 0 bases respectively, with 1 base between them. Germline assignment: CDR1 SGHVS and CDR2 FQNEAQ. The CDR3 protein is CASSLVSYEQYF. The DNA of the CDR3 is TGTGCCAGCAGCTTAGTCTCCTACGAGCAGTACTTC. Looking up the rest from reference TRBV7-8 and TRBJ2-7 gives the full variable domain: GAGVSQSPRYKVAKRGQDVALRCDPISGHVSLFWYQQALGQGPEFLTYFQNEAQLDKSGLPSDRFFAERPEGSVSTLKIQRTQQEDSAVYLCASSLVSYEQYFGPGTRLTVT.

The chain employs TRBV5-6 and TRBJ1-1; D possibly corresponds to TRBD1 (6 bases). The V end lost 5 bases, the J end lost 1 base, and 9 bases lay between the germline ends. CDR1 is SGHDT and CDR2 is YYEEEE in the germline V gene. The CDR3 has 13 amino acids. The DNA of the CDR3 is TGTGCCAGCAGTGTAGGGGGGAACACTGAAGCTTTCTTT. This encodes CASSVGGNTEAFF.

The V gene is TRBV5-1, the J gene TRBJ2-5, with 8 bases lining up with TRBD1. The J segment lost 9 bases and the V segment lost 2 bases, leaving 6 bases of the junction unmatched. The CDR3 sequence is 13 residues long. CDR1 and CDR2 from the germline V gene are SGHRS and YFSETQ. CDR3 sequence: CASSLDDRGAQYF. The DNA for the CDR3 is TGCGCCAGCAGCTTAGACGACAGGGGAGCCCAGTACTTC.

This sequence joins TRBV7-9 and TRBJ1-1, with TRBD1 identical over 10 bases. The CDR3 covers 18 residues. Per germline, CDR1 SEHNR and CDR2 FQNEAQ (reference sequence). V shed 2 bases and J 0 bases; nucleotides not matched to a gene: 9. The CDR3 nucleotides read TGTGCCAGCAGCTTACACGACAGGGGGCCCTCAATGAACACTGAAGCTTTCTTT. This codes for CASSLHDRGPSMNTEAFF.

About this clone: The junction shows a germline mismatch at one end, possibly a read error. The V call is TRBV15, the J call TRBJ2-1; 8 bases agree with TRBD1. Germline V CDR1 and CDR2: LNHNV, YYDKDF (reference sequence). The CDR3 spans 13 residues. CDR3 in DNA: TGTGCCACCAGCAGAGAGGACGACAGGGGCAGAGTCTTC. Amino acids: CATSREDDRGRVF.

The chain is built from TRBV29-1 and TRBJ2-4, with a possible D match to TRBD1 (6 bases). Germline CDR1 is SQVTM and CDR2 is ANQGSEA. The CDR3 has 14 residues. Between the trimmed V and J ends, which lost 7 bases and 2 bases, there was a span of 15 bases. The CDR3 region has the DNA TGCAGCGCAGGGGACGATGCGTCCAAAAACATTCAGTACTTC. Translated, it gives CSAGDDASKNIQYF.

CDR3 coding DNA: TGTGCCAGCAATTCGAACTCTGGGGCCAACGTCCTGACTTTC. Translation: CASNSNSGANVLTF. The rearrangement joins TRBV6-5 to TRBJ2-6; D gene unclear. From germline, CDR1 is MNHEY and CDR2 SVGAGI. The CDR3 loop spans 14 amino acids. Trimming left V 7 bases short and J 0 bases short, with 7 bases between.

This chain joins TRBV6-1 and TRBJ2-6, with 8 bases identical to TRBD1. CDR1 MNHNS and CDR2 SASEGT come from the germline V gene. After removal of 4 bases from V and 3 bases from J, the junction contained 2 bases not matched to a gene. The CDR3 extends over 15 amino acids. The CDR3 nucleotides are TGTGCCAGCAGTGGAGGGACAGGTGGGGCCAACGTCCTGACTTTC. Its protein is CASSGGTGGANVLTF.

This chain connects TRBV28 to TRBJ1-3; D uncertain. CDR3 length: 14 residues. With 3 bases removed from V and 0 bases from J, the gap between germline ends came to 6 bases. CDR1 and CDR2 (germline): MDHEN, SYDVKM. In nucleotides, the CDR3 is TGTGCCAGCAGTTTTAGGAACTCTGGAAACACCATATATTTT. Amino acids: CASSFRNSGNTIYF.

This clone has just one count. The chain uses TRBV5-1 and TRBJ2-1, with 10 bases aligning to TRBD2. In germline, CDR1 is SGHRS, CDR2 YFSETQ. J lost 2 bases, V lost 8 bases, and 7 bases had no gene match. This CDR3 spans 15 amino acids. The CDR3 sequence is CASSSGSQTYNEQFF. CDR3 DNA: TGCGCCAGTTCTAGCGGGAGCCAAACCTACAATGAGCAGTTCTTC.

The chain links TRBV2 to TRBJ1-5, with D possibly matching TRBD1 (6 bases). The CDR3 is made up of 14 amino acids. The germline V gene encodes CDR1 SNHLY and CDR2 FYNNEI. Trimming pared 3 bases from V and 1 base from J, leaving 7 bases between. In DNA, the CDR3 is TGTGCCAGCAGTGACCAGGGGAGCAATCAGCCCCAGCATTTT. The encoded protein is CASSDQGSNQPQHF.

The genes are TRBV5-1 and TRBJ1-2; 7 bases fit TRBD1. This CDR3 contains 13 residues. V lost 3 bases to trimming and J lost 8 bases; unmatched junction nucleotides: 7. In germline, CDR1 is SGHRS, CDR2 YFSETQ. CDR3 DNA sequence: TGCGCCAGCAGCTCCGACAGGGTCGGGGGCTACACCTTC. Its translation: CASSSDRVGGYTF.

J is TRBJ2-7 and V is TRBV30, with D tentatively TRBD1 (8 bases). This CDR3 has 14 residues. The V gene's germline CDR1 is GTSNPN and CDR2 SVGIG (reference sequence). The V and J ends lost 3 bases and 5 bases respectively, with 17 bases between them. The CDR3 DNA follows: TGTGCCTGGAGGGGGGGGACAGGAGCCCACGAGCAGTACGTC. Amino acids: CAWRGGTGAHEQYV.

The rearrangement links TRBV2 to TRBJ1-2; 8 bases are shared with TRBD1. The CDR3 totals 14 residues. The V and J ends lost 6 bases and 4 bases, in that order; junction bases with no gene match: 7. The germline gives CDR1 SNHLY, CDR2 FYNNEI. The CDR3 loop is CASRLEQGAYGYTF. The DNA for the CDR3 is TGTGCCAGCAGACTAGAGCAGGGGGCCTATGGCTACACCTTC. Based on the CDR3 plus reference TRBV2 and TRBJ1-2, the full variable domain is EPEVTQTPSHQVTQMGQEVILRCVPISNHLYFYWYRQILGQKVEFLVSFYNNEISEKSEIFDDQFSVERPDGSNFTLKIRSTKLEDSAMYFCASRLEQGAYGYTFGSGTRLTVV.

This clone was detected only a few times. The chain links TRBV11-2 to TRBJ2-7; TRBD1 aligns across 11 bases. Germline assignment: CDR1 SGHAT and CDR2 FQNNGV. J gave up 4 bases and V 5 bases, and 10 bases lay outside the gene matches. The CDR3 is 16 residues long. DNA of the CDR3: TGTGCCAGCAGCCAAGGACAGGGGGCAGGGAGGTACGAGCAGTACTTC. Translated: CASSQGQGAGRYEQYF.

As DNA, the CDR3 is TGCGCCAGCAGCCAACGCCAGGGGCTCAGGAACACTGAAGCTTTCTTT. It specifies CASSQRQGLRNTEAFF. V usage is TRBV4-1 and J usage is TRBJ1-1, with TRBD1 as a possible D gene (6 bases). The CDR3 has 16 amino acids. Germline CDR1 MGHRA, CDR2 YSYEKL. V dropped 2 bases and J dropped 1 base, with 14 bases sitting between them.

This chain joins TRBV2 and TRBJ1-2, with D unclear. The germline CDR1 and CDR2 sequences are SNHLY and FYNNEI. CDR3 length equals 13 residues. V was cut by 5 bases and J by 2 bases, with 9 bases left in between. In DNA form, the CDR3 reads TGTGCCAGCAGTAAAACAGACAACTATGGCTACACCTTC. It translates to CASSKTDNYGYTF.

The V gene is TRBV29-1, the J gene TRBJ2-7; weak D call: TRBD2 (5 bases). Germline V gene lookup returns CDR1 SQVTM and CDR2 ANQGSEA. V lost 3 bases and J 7 bases, leaving 16 bases between the germline ends. CDR3 length equals 13 residues. The CDR3 nucleotides are TGCAGCGTTGAGGCCGGGAACAAAGGGGAGCAGTACTTC. The encoded protein is CSVEAGNKGEQYF.

The sample holds a few counts of this clone. This sequence joins TRBV4-2 and TRBJ2-5; a possible D gene is TRBD2 (6 bases). Germline V CDR1 and CDR2: LGHNA, YNFKEQ. V lost 0 bases and J 5 bases, leaving 13 bases between the germline ends. CDR3 length equals 15 residues. The CDR3 is CASSQEGGAGETQYF. CDR3 in DNA: TGTGCCAGCAGCCAAGAAGGAGGGGCGGGGGAGACCCAGTACTTC.

The chain couples TRBV5-6 to TRBJ1-2; 9 nucleotides match TRBD1. The CDR3 consists of 16 residues. J lost 6 bases, V lost 2 bases, and 11 bases had no gene match. Germline V gene data show CDR1 as SGHDT and CDR2 as YYEEEE. The chain's CDR3 is CASSFLHGQGINGYTF. For the CDR3, the DNA is TGTGCCAGCAGCTTCCTCCACGGACAGGGGATTAATGGCTACACCTTC.